These T cell receptor beta chains were read from a single sample in a study of T cell repertoires and Cas9 in healthy adults. Sequencing used immunoSEQ multiplex PCR; TCRdb keeps in-frame clones, though not all of them. This sample has about 22,000 clones, with 91% found just once. The sequenced material came from CD4+ effector T cells (CD127+, CD25-, CD137-, CD154-) from PBMCs; culture status not recorded. The receptors originated from a human donor in good health. Both conserved end residues are part of each CDR3. The D gene is left open where the match is weak. A row's size may be missing; if present it is once, few, many or a size class.

cdr3_nt cdr3_aa j_call clone_size cdr3_length d_call v_call
TGTGCCAGCAGCTCCCTTGGGGACTCTGGAAACACCATATATTTT CASSSLGDSGNTIYF TRBJ1-3 . 15 . TRBV7-2
TGCGCCCACGGGGTAGCGGCCGAGCAGTACTTC CAHGVAAEQYF TRBJ2-7 . 11 . TRBV10-1
TGTGCCAGCAGGATGGGGTCTGACAGCTATGGCTACACCTTC CASRMGSDSYGYTF TRBJ1-2 . 14 . TRBV5-4
TGTGCCAGTAACCCCTTACAGGGTACCCAGGGCACTGAAGCTTTCTTT CASNPLQGTQGTEAFF TRBJ1-1 . 16 . TRBV19
TGTGCCAGCAGCTCCGTTCAGGGGTCCTACGAGCAGTACTTC CASSSVQGSYEQYF TRBJ2-7 . 14 . TRBV7-2
TGTGCCAGCAGTTACTCGGGACAGGGTCAGACTGAAGCTTTCTTT CASSYSGQGQTEAFF TRBJ1-1 . 15 TRBD1 TRBV6-5
TGTGCCAGCAGCTTGCCCAGGGAGTTTGGAGGCTACACCTTC CASSLPREFGGYTF TRBJ1-2 . 14 . TRBV5-6
TGTGCCAGCAGCCCCCGGACGGGGGGGGCGGTTCAGTACTTC CASSPRTGGAVQYF TRBJ2-4 . 14 TRBD2 TRBV14
TGTGCCAGCAGCGACGGACCCCCAACTGGCGAAAAACTGTTTTTT CASSDGPPTGEKLFF TRBJ1-4 . 15 . TRBV5-4
TGTGCCAGCAGCCAAGCCCATCTAGCGGGGGGGCGGGTAGAGACCCAGTACTTC CASSQAHLAGGRVETQYF TRBJ2-5 . 18 TRBD2 TRBV5-4
TGCGCCAGCAGCTCCCAAAACTATGGCTACACCTTC CASSSQNYGYTF TRBJ1-2 . 12 . TRBV5-1
TGTGCCAGCAGCTTAGTACACACTGTGAACACTGAAGCTTTCTTT CASSLVHTVNTEAFF TRBJ1-1 . 15 . TRBV7-9
TGTGCCACCAGCAAAGGGGTCGGGCGACAGGGAGAGGGCCTCACAGATACGCAGTATTTT CATSKGVGRQGEGLTDTQYF TRBJ2-3 . 20 TRBD1 TRBV15
TGTGCCAGCATCGACAGGGCATCCTCTGGAAACACCATATATTTT CASIDRASSGNTIYF TRBJ1-3 . 15 TRBD1 TRBV4-2
TGTGCCAGCAGCACCGCAGGGTTCGGAAACACCATATATTTT CASSTAGFGNTIYF TRBJ1-3 . 14 . TRBV5-5
TGTTCGTGGCGGGGGTTCTACAATGAGCAGTTCTTC CSWRGFYNEQFF TRBJ2-1 . 12 TRBD2 TRBV19
TGCGCCAGCAGCCAAGGAACAATGTCGGGAAACACCATATATTTT CASSQGTMSGNTIYF TRBJ1-3 . 15 . TRBV4-1
TGTGCCAGCTCACCGACTAGGGGGCCAAACTATGGCTACACCTTC CASSPTRGPNYGYTF TRBJ1-2 . 15 TRBD1 TRBV18
TGTGCCAGCAGCTTGCAGGGGGGCCACACCGGGGAGCTGTTTTTT CASSLQGGHTGELFF TRBJ2-2 . 15 . TRBV5-4
TGTGCCAGTAGTCCCGACGGACTAGCGGGAGACGTGGCGGGCGATGAGCAGTTCTTC CASSPDGLAGDVAGDEQFF TRBJ2-1 . 19 TRBD2 TRBV19
TGTGCCAGCAGCCTCGAGCGAAACGAGCAGTACTTC CASSLERNEQYF TRBJ2-7 . 12 . TRBV5-8
TGTGCCAGCAGCGTAGAGGAGAATGAAAAACTGTTTTTT CASSVEENEKLFF TRBJ1-4 . 13 . TRBV9
TGCGCCAGCAGCCAAGAGGGGGGGAGAAGGGTCGGCTACACCTTC CASSQEGGRRVGYTF TRBJ1-2 . 15 . TRBV4-1
TGTGCCAGCAGCGGAAACAGGAACACTGAAGCTTTCTTT CASSGNRNTEAFF TRBJ1-1 . 13 . TRBV7-6
TGTGCCAGCAGCTTAGCGGCGGGAAGGGGGGGCACTGAAGCTTTCTTT CASSLAAGRGGTEAFF TRBJ1-1 . 16 . TRBV7-2
TGTGCCAGCAGGACTAGCGGGATAGATAGGGATACGCAGTATTTT CASRTSGIDRDTQYF TRBJ2-3 . 15 TRBD2 TRBV2
TGTGCCTGGGCGAACAGGGTCGAGCAGTACTTC CAWANRVEQYF TRBJ2-7 . 11 . TRBV30
TGCGCCAGCACCTCTAGCGGGGTGAACACCGGGGAGCTGTTTTTT CASTSSGVNTGELFF TRBJ2-2 . 15 TRBD2 TRBV10-1
TGTGCCACCAGCAGAGATTTTGGTCAGTATGGCTACACCTTC CATSRDFGQYGYTF TRBJ1-2 once 14 . TRBV15
TGTGCCAGCAGCTTAGCGTTTGGTAGCGGAAGCCCAAACTTGAACAATGAGCAGTTCTTC CASSLAFGSGSPNLNNEQFF TRBJ2-1 . 20 . TRBV7-2
TGCGCCGCCGCCGATGGGGAATCGGGGTCACCCCTCCACTTT CAAADGESGSPLHF TRBJ1-6 . 14 . TRBV5-1
TGTGCCAGCAGCCCCACAGGCTTCTATGGCTACACCTTC CASSPTGFYGYTF TRBJ1-2 . 13 . TRBV11-2
TGTGCTAGTGGTCCGGGCTTAGGGACAGGGGGCACTGAAGCTTTCTTT CASGPGLGTGGTEAFF TRBJ1-1 . 16 TRBD1 TRBV12-5
TGTGCCAGCAGTTTGAAAGGTGAAGCTTTCTTT CASSLKGEAFF TRBJ1-1 . 11 . TRBV28
TGTGCCAGCCGGCCGGGACAGGGGTACAATGAGCAGTTCTTC CASRPGQGYNEQFF TRBJ2-1 . 14 TRBD1 TRBV7-9
TGTGCCAGCACCAGCCGTCGCGGGGGGGCAGGCGAGCAGTACTTC CASTSRRGGAGEQYF TRBJ2-7 . 15 TRBD2 TRBV27
TGTGCCAGCAGCCAGGGAACAGGAGCTGGGGCCAACGTCCTGACTTTC CASSQGTGAGANVLTF TRBJ2-6 few 16 . TRBV4-2
TGTGCCACCAGCAGAGATAGGGAAACTGAAGCTTTCTTT CATSRDRETEAFF TRBJ1-1 . 13 . TRBV15
TGTGCCACCAGCAGAGGCCAAGAGACCCAGTACTTC CATSRGQETQYF TRBJ2-5 few 12 . TRBV15
TGTGCCAGCAGCGTGAGCTCTGGGGCCAACGTCCTGACTTTC CASSVSSGANVLTF TRBJ2-6 . 14 . TRBV9
TGTGCCAGCAGCTTAGATGATGGAGAGCAGTACTTC CASSLDDGEQYF TRBJ2-7 . 12 . TRBV7-2
TGTGCCAGCAGGGGGAGACAGAACTATGGCTACACCTTC CASRGRQNYGYTF TRBJ1-2 . 13 . TRBV28
TGTGCCAGCCGATCAGGGCGTAATCAGCCCCAGCATTTT CASRSGRNQPQHF TRBJ1-5 . 13 . TRBV28
TGTGCCAGTAGTATTCGGACTAGCGGGGGGGTTAGGGAGCAGTTCTTC CASSIRTSGGVREQFF TRBJ2-1 . 16 TRBD2 TRBV19
TGTGCCAGCAGTGATGGAGGCGTCCTGTTCGACGAGCAGTACTTC CASSDGGVLFDEQYF TRBJ2-7 . 15 . TRBV6-1
TGTGCCAGCTCACCAGGGGAACAGGAGACCCAGTACTTC CASSPGEQETQYF TRBJ2-5 . 13 . TRBV18
TGTGCCAGCATTCCTGGGGGACAGCACTATGGCTACACCTTC CASIPGGQHYGYTF TRBJ1-2 . 14 TRBD1 TRBV28
TGTGCCAGCAGCAGGGACAGGGATCACTATGGCTACACCTTC CASSRDRDHYGYTF TRBJ1-2 . 14 TRBD1 TRBV28
TGTGCCTGGAGTGGGGGCTTTAACTATGGCTACACCTTC CAWSGGFNYGYTF TRBJ1-2 . 13 . TRBV30
TGCGCCAGCAGCTTGGCCGTGGGGCTTAATTCACAAGAGACCCAGTACTTC CASSLAVGLNSQETQYF TRBJ2-5 . 17 . TRBV5-1
TGTGCCAGCAGCTCAAAGACAGCGAACACTGAAGCTTTCTTT CASSSKTANTEAFF TRBJ1-1 . 14 . TRBV11-2
TGCGCCAGCAACCCCGGGACTGGAACCTACGAGCAGTACTTC CASNPGTGTYEQYF TRBJ2-7 . 14 . TRBV5-1
TGTGCCAGCAGCGTAGACGGCTTCTATGGCTACACCTTC CASSVDGFYGYTF TRBJ1-2 few 13 . TRBV9